This is a list of T cell receptor beta chains from one sample in a study of cytotoxic CD8 clonotypes in ibrutinib-treated CLL. Sequencing used immunoSEQ multiplex PCR; TCRdb keeps in-frame clones, though not all of them. The data contain some 47,000 clones, around 60% of them singletons. Sequenced here: PBMCs, sampled after 24 months of ibrutinib treatment. Receptor source: a human donor with chronic lymphocytic leukemia. CDR3s include the opening cysteine and the closing phenylalanine or tryptophan. The D gene is left open where the match is weak. Where a row states a size, it is once, few, many or the class of an expanded clone; other rows omit it.

cdr3_length: 11
v_call: TRBV25-1
clone_size: NA
j_call: TRBJ2-7
d_call: NA
cdr3_nt: TGTGCCAGCACCAACTCCTACGAGCAGTACTTC
cdr3_aa: CASTNSYEQYF

cdr3_length: 14
v_call: TRBV27
clone_size: NA
j_call: TRBJ1-2
d_call: TRBD1
cdr3_nt: TGTGCCAGCAGTTTATCAGGGACAGGCTATGGCTACACCTTC
cdr3_aa: CASSLSGTGYGYTF

cdr3_length: 13
v_call: TRBV6-5
clone_size: many
j_call: TRBJ1-2
d_call: NA
cdr3_nt: TGTGCCAGCAGTTACCCTAATGGGATAGGCTACACCTTC
cdr3_aa: CASSYPNGIGYTF

cdr3_length: 13
v_call: TRBV7-8
clone_size: NA
j_call: TRBJ1-2
d_call: NA
cdr3_nt: TGTGCCAGCACCCCTGGAGGCGACTATGGCTACACCTTC
cdr3_aa: CASTPGGDYGYTF

cdr3_length: 15
v_call: TRBV5-1
clone_size: few
j_call: TRBJ2-1
d_call: NA
cdr3_nt: TGCGCCAGCAGCTCAGACGCCGGGATTAACAATGAGCAGTTCTTC
cdr3_aa: CASSSDAGINNEQFF

cdr3_length: 14
v_call: TRBV27
clone_size: NA
j_call: TRBJ1-2
d_call: TRBD1
cdr3_nt: TGTGCCAGCAGGAAGACAGGGGTGGGCTATGGCTACACCTTC
cdr3_aa: CASRKTGVGYGYTF

cdr3_length: 15
v_call: TRBV6-4
clone_size: many
j_call: TRBJ1-2
d_call: NA
cdr3_nt: TGTGCCAGCAGCCCCAGATGGGATTCAAGCTATGGCTACACCTTC
cdr3_aa: CASSPRWDSSYGYTF

cdr3_length: 13
v_call: TRBV5-1
clone_size: few
j_call: TRBJ1-1
d_call: TRBD1
cdr3_nt: TGCGCCAGCAGCCCGACAGGGGGGGCTGAAGCTTTCTTT
cdr3_aa: CASSPTGGAEAFF

cdr3_length: 12
v_call: TRBV15
clone_size: few
j_call: TRBJ1-5
d_call: NA
cdr3_nt: TGTGCCACCAGACTGGGAAATCAGCCCCAGCATTTT
cdr3_aa: CATRLGNQPQHF

cdr3_length: 14
v_call: TRBV10-3
clone_size: NA
j_call: TRBJ2-7
d_call: NA
cdr3_nt: TGTGCCATCAGTGAGTCGAGTGGGGGCCACGAGCAGTACTTC
cdr3_aa: CAISESSGGHEQYF

cdr3_length: 15
v_call: TRBV4-1
clone_size: NA
j_call: TRBJ2-2
d_call: NA
cdr3_nt: TGCGCCAGCAGCCAAGGAACAGGGCTGAGCGGGGAGCTGTTTTTT
cdr3_aa: CASSQGTGLSGELFF

cdr3_length: 15
v_call: TRBV19
clone_size: NA
j_call: TRBJ1-6
d_call: TRBD1
cdr3_nt: TGTGCCAGTAGACTCGGACAGGTTGATAATTCACCCCTCCACTTT
cdr3_aa: CASRLGQVDNSPLHF

cdr3_length: 15
v_call: TRBV6-5
clone_size: once
j_call: TRBJ2-5
d_call: NA
cdr3_nt: TGTGCCAGCAGTTACACATTCACACTGGGGGAGACCCAGTACTTC
cdr3_aa: CASSYTFTLGETQYF

cdr3_length: 14
v_call: TRBV2
clone_size: few
j_call: TRBJ1-2
d_call: NA
cdr3_nt: TGTGCCAGCAGTGAAGGGGCAGGGAGGTGGAGCTACACCTTC
cdr3_aa: CASSEGAGRWSYTF

cdr3_length: 12
v_call: TRBV29-1
clone_size: NA
j_call: TRBJ1-2
d_call: NA
cdr3_nt: TGCAGCGTTGGGGGGGCCTTTGATGGCTACACCTTC
cdr3_aa: CSVGGAFDGYTF

cdr3_length: 12
v_call: TRBV2
clone_size: NA
j_call: TRBJ2-7
d_call: NA
cdr3_nt: TGTGCCAGCCGCGGGGTTCCCGGCGAGCAGTACTTC
cdr3_aa: CASRGVPGEQYF

cdr3_length: 14
v_call: TRBV7-8
clone_size: few
j_call: TRBJ1-1
d_call: NA
cdr3_nt: TGTGCCAGCAGCTTGGTGGTTATGAACACTGAAGCTTTCTTT
cdr3_aa: CASSLVVMNTEAFF

cdr3_length: 11
v_call: TRBV30
clone_size: NA
j_call: TRBJ2-1
d_call: NA
cdr3_nt: TGTGCCTGCCGTTGGCTGGATGAGCAGTTCTTC
cdr3_aa: CACRWLDEQFF

cdr3_length: 15
v_call: TRBV4-1
clone_size: NA
j_call: TRBJ2-7
d_call: TRBD2
cdr3_nt: TGCGCCAGCAGTCCCATAGCGGGATCCGACTACGAGCAGTACTTC
cdr3_aa: CASSPIAGSDYEQYF

cdr3_length: 15
v_call: TRBV6-5
clone_size: NA
j_call: TRBJ2-7
d_call: NA
cdr3_nt: TGTGCCAGCAGTTACTCGGGTGAGGGGTCCTACGAGCAGTACTTC
cdr3_aa: CASSYSGEGSYEQYF

cdr3_length: 14
v_call: TRBV6-5
clone_size: NA
j_call: TRBJ1-4
d_call: NA
cdr3_nt: TGTGCCAGCAGTTCCGTTAATGCTAATGAAAAACTGTTTTTT
cdr3_aa: CASSSVNANEKLFF

cdr3_length: 15
v_call: TRBV5-4
clone_size: few
j_call: TRBJ1-1
d_call: NA
cdr3_nt: TGTGCCAGCAGCCCCCCGACAGTGATGAACACTGAAGCTTTCTTT
cdr3_aa: CASSPPTVMNTEAFF

cdr3_length: 13
v_call: TRBV11-3
clone_size: NA
j_call: TRBJ2-2
d_call: NA
cdr3_nt: TGTGCCAGCAGCTTAGTTGTCACCGGGGAGCTGTTTTTT
cdr3_aa: CASSLVVTGELFF

cdr3_length: 12
v_call: TRBV2
clone_size: NA
j_call: TRBJ2-2
d_call: NA
cdr3_nt: TGTGCCAGCAGTGAACAGGGCGGGGAGCTGTTTTTT
cdr3_aa: CASSEQGGELFF

cdr3_length: 15
v_call: TRBV30
clone_size: NA
j_call: TRBJ2-2
d_call: TRBD2
cdr3_nt: TGTTCTCCGGGACTAGCGGGAGCGAACACCGGGGAGCTGTTTTTT
cdr3_aa: CSPGLAGANTGELFF

cdr3_length: 15
v_call: TRBV4-2
clone_size: few
j_call: TRBJ2-7
d_call: TRBD2
cdr3_nt: TGTGCCAGCAGCCAAGATCTGGGCGGGGGCTACGAGCAGTACTTC
cdr3_aa: CASSQDLGGGYEQYF

cdr3_length: 15
v_call: TRBV5-1
clone_size: NA
j_call: TRBJ1-4
d_call: NA
cdr3_nt: TGCGCCAGCAGCTACATACGGGACTCTTATGAAAAACTGTTTTTT
cdr3_aa: CASSYIRDSYEKLFF

cdr3_length: 15
v_call: TRBV5-8
clone_size: NA
j_call: TRBJ2-5
d_call: TRBD2
cdr3_nt: TGTGCCACCAAGCAAGCGGGGGGCCGAGGATGGGCCCAGTACTTC
cdr3_aa: CATKQAGGRGWAQYF

cdr3_length: 15
v_call: TRBV10-3
clone_size: NA
j_call: TRBJ2-7
d_call: NA
cdr3_nt: TGTGCCATCAGTGAAGGTACTAGGAGTTCCTACGAGCAGTACTTC
cdr3_aa: CAISEGTRSSYEQYF

cdr3_length: 16
v_call: TRBV4-2
clone_size: many
j_call: TRBJ2-7
d_call: TRBD2
cdr3_nt: TGTGCCAGCAGCCCCTCCACAGCGGGGGAAACCTACGAGCAGTACTTC
cdr3_aa: CASSPSTAGETYEQYF

cdr3_length: 13
v_call: TRBV6-5
clone_size: NA
j_call: TRBJ1-4
d_call: NA
cdr3_nt: TGTGCCAGTCGTTACAGGCCTAATGAAAAACTGTTTTTT
cdr3_aa: CASRYRPNEKLFF

cdr3_length: 13
v_call: TRBV10-3
clone_size: few
j_call: TRBJ1-1
d_call: TRBD1
cdr3_nt: TGTGCCATCAGGGTCGACAGGGACACTGAAGCTTTCTTT
cdr3_aa: CAIRVDRDTEAFF